One T cell receptor (beta chain) is described in this entry. Its antigen remains undetermined. Base qualities are missing; no much larger clone stands one base away. The germline V gene provides CDR1 KGHSH and CDR2 LQKENI. Trimming costs V 1 base and J 1 base, and their ends lie 19 bases apart. From its cysteine to its phenylalanine, the CDR3 spans 19 amino acids. CDR3 DNA is the only sequence kept; it has 57 bases, read in frame from the first base. The donors were healthy, HIV-negative adults who had no recently reported acute infections or vaccinations. Only Caucasian adults living in Nashville, Tennessee, USA were represented among the donors. For unsorted samples, about 87 million PBMCs were counted, and genomic DNA was extracted using the QIAamp DNA Blood Mini kit. After blood collection by leukapheresis, PBMCs were isolated using Ficoll-Histopaque density gradient centrifugation and then cryopreserved in the vapor phase of liquid nitrogen.

These data are taken from a study of shared clonotypes between healthy human individuals (TCRdb year 2020). A note on the overall study: A couple of women and three men aged 18 to 49 years were included in the cohort. To estimate repertoire size and how much clonotype sharing occurs between individuals, the study deeply sequenced the blood TCR repertoires of roughly 5 healthy adults. Different laboratories and diverse techniques were used to prepare libraries and sequence TCR repertoires, to increase sequencing depth and limit assay-specific biases. Between about 0.94 and 8.9 billion PBMCs per donor were obtained by leukapheresis. Summary of the overall study and its limitations: Pairwise subsampling indicated that sequencing depth was expected to affect the degree of clonotype sharing among donors. Sampling was restricted to blood, and TCR repertoires in tissues likely differ from the TCR repertoires found in blood. The small number of donors limited the genetic and exposure-history diversity represented.

Using the deep immunoSEQ assay, multiplex PCR amplified TCR CDR3 regions from genomic DNA. Genomic DNA extracted from each cell subset was distributed evenly over all wells of several immunoSEQ 96-well plates, and each plate served as one replicate. For unsorted PBMC, 300 ng of genomic DNA, equivalent to around 30,000 T cell genomes, went into each replicate PCR. Unsorted PBMC genomic DNA was sequenced across ten immunoSEQ deep assay plates. Purified libraries were measured with a Qubit 3.0 fluorometer, size-checked on a Bioanalyzer 2100, and measured again with the KAPA Library Quantification kit. Each immunoSEQ 96-well plate was sequenced on its own single-read 150-cycle Illumina NextSeq 550 flow cell. Per the source publication's procedure: Because the immunoSEQ output held only junctional sequences and lacked quality scores, the filtering could not match the filtering applied to full-length reads. To assign V/J genes and CDR3, sequences were annotated using PyIR, a Python wrapper for IgBLAST v1.9, with IMGT germline references. Reads were filtered out if the reads had weak V/J assignments (E-value above 1e-6), no CDR3, stop codons, out-of-frame junctions, or ambiguous translated residues. V3J clonotypes were defined as sequences sharing an identical inferred V gene, J gene, and CDR3 amino acid sequence. The percentage overlap between two repertoires was calculated by dividing the number of shared unique clonotypes by the size of the smaller repertoire. Repertoire richness was assessed with RTK rarefaction, the Chao1 estimator, and Recon v2.1 estimates of unobserved clonotypes. TCRdb obtained this table from immuneACCESS and retained in-frame rearrangements with V and J assigned. These tables miss some clones; where compared with another copy, unresolved V genes account for less than half of the shortfall, and the remainder is unexplained. The V and J calls and clone size come from that table; D and trimming were worked out from the DNA. The sample table records about half a million clones; over 70% of these occur just once. The ten largest clones take up roughly 13% of the sample.

The sequence was collected from a woman in her 40s in good health. Some clones in this sample may be carry-over from other donors' samples. The chain is made from TRBV18 and TRBJ2-2, with the D segment possibly TRBD1 or TRBD2, each aligning over 6 bases. Sequenced input: PBMCs. The CDR3 here reads CASSPLLIVRGGNTGELFF. The nucleotides are TGTGCCAGCTCACCACTGCTTATCGTCAGGGGAGGGAACACCGGGGAGCTGTTTTTT.